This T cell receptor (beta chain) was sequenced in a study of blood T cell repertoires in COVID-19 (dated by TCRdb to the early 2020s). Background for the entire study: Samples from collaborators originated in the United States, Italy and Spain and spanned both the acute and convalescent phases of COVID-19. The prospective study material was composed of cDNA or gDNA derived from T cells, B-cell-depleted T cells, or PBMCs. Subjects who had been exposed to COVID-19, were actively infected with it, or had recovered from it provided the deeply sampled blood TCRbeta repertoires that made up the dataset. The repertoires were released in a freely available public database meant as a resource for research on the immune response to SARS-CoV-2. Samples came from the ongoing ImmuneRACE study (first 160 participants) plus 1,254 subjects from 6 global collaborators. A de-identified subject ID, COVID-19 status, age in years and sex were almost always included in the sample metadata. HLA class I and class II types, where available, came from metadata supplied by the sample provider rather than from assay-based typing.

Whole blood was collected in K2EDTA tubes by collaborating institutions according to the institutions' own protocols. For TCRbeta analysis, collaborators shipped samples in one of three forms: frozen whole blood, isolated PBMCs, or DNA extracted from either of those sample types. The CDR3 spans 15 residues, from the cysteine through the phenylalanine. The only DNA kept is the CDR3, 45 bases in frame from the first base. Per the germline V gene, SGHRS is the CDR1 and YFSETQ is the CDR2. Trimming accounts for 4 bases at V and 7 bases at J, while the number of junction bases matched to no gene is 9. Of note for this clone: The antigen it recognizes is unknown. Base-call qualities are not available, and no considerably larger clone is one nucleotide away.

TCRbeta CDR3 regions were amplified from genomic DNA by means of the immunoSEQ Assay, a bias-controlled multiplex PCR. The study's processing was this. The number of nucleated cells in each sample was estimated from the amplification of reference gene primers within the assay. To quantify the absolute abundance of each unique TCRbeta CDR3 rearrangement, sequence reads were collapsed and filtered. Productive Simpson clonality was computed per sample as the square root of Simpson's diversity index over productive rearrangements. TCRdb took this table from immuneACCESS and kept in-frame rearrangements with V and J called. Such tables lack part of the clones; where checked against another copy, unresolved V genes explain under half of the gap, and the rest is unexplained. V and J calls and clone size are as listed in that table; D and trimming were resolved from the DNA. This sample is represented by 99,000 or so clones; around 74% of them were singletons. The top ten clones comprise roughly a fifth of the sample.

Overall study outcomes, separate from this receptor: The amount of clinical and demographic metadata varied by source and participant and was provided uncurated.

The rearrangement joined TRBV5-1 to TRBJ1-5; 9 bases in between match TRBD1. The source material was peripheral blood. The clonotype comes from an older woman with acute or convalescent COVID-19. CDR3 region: CASSPTGGEKQPQHF. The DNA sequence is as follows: TGCGCCAGCAGCCCTACAGGGGGCGAGAAACAGCCCCAGCATTTT.